Below are 26 T cell receptor beta chains sequenced from a single sample in a study of CD8+ T cells in alopecia areata. It was cDNA, reverse transcribed from extracted RNA, that served as the sequencing template. Here immunoSEQ multiplex PCR was the method, and the copy in TCRdb shows in-frame clones only, minus some. The data hold 150,000 to 200,000 clones, with about three fifths observed a single time. Treatment specified: oral pan-JAK inhibitor, 5-10 mg twice daily. This sample comprised CD4+ T cells sorted from blood, obtained at week 4, from a patient treated with tofacitinib. The receptors originated from a human donor with alopecia areata.

CDR3 nucleotides: TGTGCCTGGAGTGTAGGGACAGGGAACCTAGGGGCCCAGCATTTT. It encodes CAWSVGTGNLGAQHF. The J gene is TRBJ1-5, the V gene TRBV30, with 9 nucleotides matching TRBD1. CDR1 and CDR2 (germline): GTSNPN, SVGIG (reference sequence). The CDR3 totals 15 residues. The ends lost 0 bases at V and 11 bases at J; junction bases unmatched: 11.

The chain carries TRBV7-9 and TRBJ1-5, with a possible D match to TRBD1 (6 bases). With 4 bases removed from V and 6 bases from J, the gap between germline ends came to 13 bases. The CDR3 covers 14 residues. Germline CDR1 SEHNR, CDR2 FQNEAQ (reference sequence). This chain's CDR3 is CASSSGGTFQPQHF. For the CDR3, the DNA is TGTGCCAGCAGCTCCGGTGGGACATTTCAGCCCCAGCATTTT.

With respect to this clone: Other DNA sequences within the sample encode an identical CDR3. This chain connects TRBV29-1 to TRBJ2-1; perhaps D is TRBD1 or TRBD2 (5 bases each). The length of the CDR3 is 12 residues. Germline V CDR1 and CDR2: SQVTM, ANQGSEA. The V end lost 3 bases, the J end lost 2 bases, and 5 bases lay between the germline ends. The CDR3 DNA is TGCAGCGTTGAGGGGGCCTACAATGAGCAGTTCTTC. Amino acid sequence: CSVEGAYNEQFF.

This clone was seen only once. The rearrangement joins TRBV27 to TRBJ1-5; D is undetermined. V lost 7 bases and J 3 bases, leaving 10 bases between the germline ends. Germline V gene data show CDR1 as MNHEY and CDR2 as SMNVEV (reference sequence). The CDR3 covers 13 residues. CDR3 loop: CASTSRYNQPQHF. For the CDR3, the DNA is TGTGCCAGCACCTCCAGATACAATCAGCCCCAGCATTTT.

The chain couples TRBV5-1 to TRBJ1-5; 9 nucleotides line up with TRBD1. Germline V gene sequence: CDR1 SGHRS, CDR2 YFSETQ. V shed 9 bases, J shed 5 bases, and the junction held 3 bases outside the gene matches. The CDR3 sequence is 12 residues long. The CDR3 sequence is CAMGQGHQPQHF. The CDR3 region has the DNA TGCGCCATGGGACAGGGTCATCAGCCCCAGCATTTT.

As to this clone: Other DNA sequences within the sample encode an identical CDR3. V usage is TRBV30 and J usage is TRBJ1-1, with D unresolved. Germline V gene sequence: CDR1 GTSNPN, CDR2 SVGIG (reference sequence). The CDR3 spans 13 residues. V was pared by 0 bases and J by 2 bases, with 7 bases between. CDR3 amino acids: CAWSVRVNTEAFF. The CDR3 nucleotides are TGTGCCTGGAGTGTAAGGGTTAACACTGAAGCTTTCTTT.

This chain uses TRBV5-1 with TRBJ1-2; 8 nucleotides agree with TRBD1. The ends lost 4 bases at V and 1 base at J; junction bases unmatched: 6. CDR1 and CDR2 (germline): SGHRS, YFSETQ. The CDR3 loop spans 15 amino acids. For the CDR3, the DNA is TGCGCCAGCAGCAAGACAGGGGCCGTTAACTATGGCTACACCTTC. This codes for CASSKTGAVNYGYTF.

The chain combines TRBV5-1 with TRBJ2-1; D not certain. The CDR3 totals 14 residues. V lost 4 bases, J lost 0 bases, and 8 bases lay in between. The germline V gene encodes CDR1 SGHRS and CDR2 YFSETQ. CDR3: CASSGHSSYNEQFF. CDR3 sequence (DNA): TGCGCCAGCAGCGGCCACAGCTCCTACAATGAGCAGTTCTTC.

With regard to this clone: The same CDR3 arises from other DNA sequences in this sample as well. V gene TRBV29-1 combines with J gene TRBJ2-6; D is unclear. Germline V lookup: CDR1 SQVTM, CDR2 ANQGSEA. Trimming removed 7 bases at V and 0 bases at J, with 4 bases between. CDR3 size: 12 residues. CDR3 bases: TGCAGCGCTAGCTCTGGGGCCAACGTCCTGACTTTC. Its translation: CSASSGANVLTF. Combining the CDR3 with reference TRBV29-1 and TRBJ2-6 gives the whole variable domain SAVISQKPSRDICQRGTSLTIQCQVDSQVTMMFWYRQQPGQSLTLIATANQGSEATYESGFVIDKFPISRPNLTFSTLTVSNMSPEDSSIYLCSASSGANVLTFGAGSRLTVL.

CDR3 in DNA: TGTGCCAGCAGTCTTGACATCATTCAGCCCCAGCATTTT. It translates to CASSLDIIQPQHF. The chain recombines TRBV2 with TRBJ1-5, with D unclear. Germline V gene data show CDR1 as SNHLY and CDR2 as FYNNEI. This CDR3 is 13 amino acids long. The ends were cut back, 5 bases at V and 6 bases at J, with 11 bases in the middle.

This clone appeared a few times. The J gene is TRBJ1-4, the V gene TRBV7-2, with D tentatively TRBD1 (5 bases). The germline gives CDR1 SGHTA, CDR2 FQGNSA. CDR3 length: 13 amino acids. Trimming removed 3 bases at V and 7 bases at J, with 9 bases between. The chain's CDR3 is CASSFQGGEKLFF. Written as DNA, the CDR3 is TGTGCCAGCAGCTTTCAGGGAGGTGAAAAACTGTTTTTT.

J is TRBJ2-7 and V is TRBV15, with D possibly being TRBD1 (5 bases). The V end was cut by 0 bases, the J end by 4 bases, with 13 bases between. The CDR3 sequence is 15 residues long. Per the germline V gene, CDR1 is LNHNV and CDR2 is YYDKDF (reference sequence). CDR3 DNA: TGTGCCACCAGCAGAGATGCGGTCCAGGGTTACGAGCAGTACTTC. As protein: CATSRDAVQGYEQYF.

The chain combines TRBV30 with TRBJ1-5; D gene unclear. The CDR3 covers 14 residues. Germline-derived CDR1 and CDR2 are GTSNPN and SVGIG (reference sequence). Trimming removed 2 bases from V and 0 bases from J, with 8 bases in between. CDR3 DNA sequence: TGTGCCTGGAGTACAGCGATTAGCAATCAGCCCCAGCATTTT. This codes for CAWSTAISNQPQHF.

This clone was detected only a few times. The CDR3 loop is CASAVGGTSTGELFF. The CDR3 region has the DNA TGTGCCAGCGCCGTGGGGGGGACGAGCACCGGGGAGCTGTTTTTT. This chain connects TRBV10-3 to TRBJ2-2, with 7 bases matching TRBD2. The CDR3 covers 15 residues. The germline V gene has CDR1 ENHRY and CDR2 SYGVKD. With 10 bases clipped from V and 4 bases from J, the junction kept 12 bases outside the gene matches.

V usage is TRBV2 and J usage is TRBJ2-5, with 8 bases identical to TRBD1. Germline CDR1 and CDR2: SNHLY and FYNNEI. With 7 bases clipped from V and 7 bases from J, the junction kept 17 bases outside the gene matches. This CDR3 has 16 amino acids. The CDR3 sequence is CASTEGMDRAAWTQYF. CDR3 nucleotides: TGTGCCAGCACCGAGGGGATGGACAGGGCCGCATGGACCCAGTACTTC.

The V and J genes are TRBV7-9 and TRBJ1-4; 10 nucleotides line up with TRBD1. Germline values: CDR1 SEHNR, CDR2 FQNEAQ (reference sequence). The CDR3 spans 14 residues. V shed 6 bases, J shed 5 bases, and the junction held 3 bases outside the gene matches. CDR3 sequence reads: CASSRQGANEKLFF. The CDR3 DNA follows: TGTGCCAGCAGTCGACAGGGGGCAAATGAAAAACTGTTTTTT. The variable domain in full, with the rest retrieved from reference TRBV7-9 and TRBJ1-4, is DTGVSQNPRHKITKRGQNVTFRCDPISEHNRLYWYRQTLGQGPEFLTYFQNEAQLEKSRLLSDRFSAERPKGSFSTLEIQRTEQGDSAMYLCASSRQGANEKLFFGSGTQLSVL.

The V gene is TRBV4-3, the J gene TRBJ1-6; tentative D call: TRBD1 (6 bases). This CDR3 comprises 16 residues. V lost 0 bases, J lost 7 bases, and 13 bases lay in between. Germline CDR1 and CDR2: LGHNA and YSLEER. This CDR3 reads CASSQDSGGGNSPLHF. The DNA for the CDR3 is TGCGCCAGCAGCCAAGATTCGGGGGGCGGAAATTCACCCCTCCACTTT.

CDR3: CASSGKSSYNSPLHF. The CDR3 coding sequence is TGTGCCAGCAGTGGGAAAAGCTCCTATAATTCACCCCTCCACTTT. The chain is built from TRBV25-1 and TRBJ1-6; no clear D. There are 15 residues in the CDR3. Looked up from germline, CDR1 is MGHDK and CDR2 is SYGVNS. V lost 4 bases to trimming and J lost 0 bases, with 7 bases between them.

V usage is TRBV19 and J usage is TRBJ2-3, with TRBD2 matching over 9 bases. J gave up 1 base and V 5 bases, and 1 base lay outside the gene matches. CDR1 and CDR2 from the germline V gene are LNHDA and SQIVND (reference sequence). The CDR3 is 14 residues long. The CDR3 loop reads CASSASGGTDTQYF. As DNA, the CDR3 is TGTGCCAGTAGTGCTAGCGGGGGCACAGATACGCAGTATTTT.

The rearrangement uses TRBV29-1 and TRBJ2-6; D is perhaps TRBD1 (6 bases). The germline V and J ends were trimmed by 6 bases and 3 bases, with 9 bases remaining between them. The CDR3 loop spans 13 amino acids. Germline V gives CDR1 SQVTM, CDR2 ANQGSEA. Here the CDR3 DNA reads TGCAGCGTGGGGGCGCTTGGGGCCAACGTCCTGACTTTC. It codes for CSVGALGANVLTF.

This rearrangement joins TRBV7-2 to TRBJ1-1, with D maybe TRBD1 (6 bases). CDR1 and CDR2 (germline): SGHTA, FQGNSA. Trimming took 5 bases from V and 10 from J, leaving 23 bases between them. CDR3 length: 15 residues. CDR3 nucleotides: TGTGCCAGCAGCCGGCGGCAGGGGTGGATGAGCAGAGCTTTCTTT. Protein product: CASSRRQGWMSRAFF.

The chain is built from TRBV7-3 and TRBJ1-1; TRBD1 might be the D (5 bases). Germline assignment: CDR1 SGHTA and CDR2 FQGTGA. V dropped 2 bases and J dropped 3 bases, with 13 bases sitting between them. The CDR3 contains 15 residues. The CDR3 reads CASSLLSGAHTEAFF. CDR3 bases: TGTGCCAGCAGCTTATTATCTGGGGCACACACTGAAGCTTTCTTT.

This clone came up once. This chain links TRBV4-3 with TRBJ2-7; 7 nucleotides align to TRBD2. The length of the CDR3 is 15 residues. CDR1 and CDR2 (germline): LGHNA, YSLEER. J was trimmed by 5 bases and V by 1 base; bases with no gene match: 8. CDR3 bases: TGCGCCAGCAGCCAAGTACTAGCGTTTTTTGACGAGCAGTACTTC. Translated: CASSQVLAFFDEQYF.

V is TRBV29-1 and J is TRBJ2-5; the D call may be TRBD1 or TRBD2 (6 bases each). The CDR3 runs 14 residues. Trimming took off 6 bases at V and 2 bases at J, with 16 bases between the two ends. CDR1 and CDR2 (germline): SQVTM, ANQGSEA. The CDR3: CSVDGGPGQETQYF. CDR3 coding DNA: TGCAGCGTGGACGGGGGCCCGGGTCAAGAGACCCAGTACTTC.

The table lists this clone with a count of one. The chain carries TRBV7-9 and TRBJ2-3; D possibly corresponds to TRBD1 (6 bases). There are 13 residues in the CDR3. V shed 4 bases and J shed 5 bases, with 10 bases lying between them. Germline V gives CDR1 SEHNR, CDR2 FQNEAQ (reference sequence). Here the CDR3 DNA reads TGTGCCAGCAGCTCAGGGGTGGGAGATACGCAGTATTTT. Translated: CASSSGVGDTQYF.

J is TRBJ2-4 and V is TRBV23-1; no firm D call. TRBV23-1 is annotated as an ORF whose role is uncertain. Trimming pared 8 bases from V and 4 bases from J, leaving 6 bases between. The CDR3 contains 11 residues. CDR3 amino acids: CASVGKNIQYF. The CDR3 bases are TGCGCCAGCGTCGGAAAAAACATTCAGTACTTC.